Shown below are 6 T cell receptor beta chains from a single sample sequenced in a study of T cell responses to AZD1222 COVID-19 vaccine. Sequenced by immunoSEQ multiplex PCR; TCRdb stores in-frame clones only, minus some. The data show 100,000 to 150,000 clones, approximately 86% seen once. The sample in question was peripheral blood, obtained on day 0 of AZD1222 vaccination. The origin of the receptors is an adult in good health.

As for this clone: An end of the junction differs from the germline gene, which may be a read error. The V and J genes are TRBV28 and TRBJ1-1; no clear D gene. Germline V gene sequence: CDR1 MDHEN, CDR2 SYDVKM. This CDR3 spans 13 amino acids. The CDR3 protein is CATSGAGDTEAFF. The CDR3 nucleotides read TGTGCCACCAGTGGAGCAGGAGACACTGAAGCTTTCTTT.

The gene calls are TRBV4-1 and TRBJ2-5, with 7 bases matching TRBD1. This CDR3 has 14 amino acids. The junction had 6 bases not matched to a gene; V was cut back by 5 bases and J by 3 bases. Germline V gene sequence: CDR1 MGHRA, CDR2 YSYEKL. The CDR3 DNA reads as TGCGCCAGCAGCTCCCGGACAGGTGAAGAGACCCAGTACTTC. This codes for CASSSRTGEETQYF.

The chain has TRBV4-3 and TRBJ1-1; D not resolved. V was shortened by 0 bases and J by 4 bases, with 9 bases between the two germline ends. The CDR3 length is 14 residues. Germline V lookup: CDR1 LGHNA, CDR2 YSLEER. CDR3 bases: TGCGCCAGCAGCCAAGATCCCCAGGCCACTGAAGCTTTCTTT. Residues: CASSQDPQATEAFF.

The chain combines TRBV9 with TRBJ1-6; the match to TRBD1 covers 7 bases. The CDR3 is 13 amino acids. V lost 3 bases, J lost 11 bases, and 5 bases stayed unmatched. CDR1 and CDR2 (germline): SGDLS, YYNGEE. CDR3 nucleotide sequence: TGTGCCAGCAGCGGCCGACAGGGAACACCCCTCCACTTT. The encoded protein is CASSGRQGTPLHF.

This clone was picked up many times. The chain employs TRBV7-9 and TRBJ1-2, with TRBD1 matching 7 bases. CDR1 and CDR2 (germline): SEHNR, FQNEAQ (reference sequence). With V trimmed by 5 bases and J by 5 bases, 20 bases remained unmatched. This CDR3 has 18 amino acids. The CDR3 reads CASSPPRIQGPTAYGYTF. CDR3 DNA: TGTGCCAGCAGCCCTCCCCGCATACAGGGGCCCACCGCTTATGGCTACACCTTC.

In this sample, this clone turned up a few times. This sequence joins TRBV19 and TRBJ1-1; D might be TRBD1 (5 bases). The germline gives CDR1 LNHDA, CDR2 SQIVND (reference sequence). Trimming removed 1 base from V and 0 bases from J, with 18 bases in between. The CDR3 is made up of 18 amino acids. The CDR3 DNA reads TGTGCCAGTAGTATAGCCTTGGTTCGACAGCGAGTGAACACTGAAGCTTTCTTT. Translating it yields CASSIALVRQRVNTEAFF.